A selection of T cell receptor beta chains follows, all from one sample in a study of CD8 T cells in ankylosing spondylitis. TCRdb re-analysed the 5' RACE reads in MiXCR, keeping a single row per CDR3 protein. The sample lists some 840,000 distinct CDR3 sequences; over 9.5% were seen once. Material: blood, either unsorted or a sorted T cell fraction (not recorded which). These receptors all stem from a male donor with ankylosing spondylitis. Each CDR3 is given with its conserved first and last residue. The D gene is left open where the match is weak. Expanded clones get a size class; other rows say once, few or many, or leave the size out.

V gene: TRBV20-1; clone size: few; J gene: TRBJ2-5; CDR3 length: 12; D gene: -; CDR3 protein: CSARARVETQYF; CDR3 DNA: TGCAGTGCTAGAGCCAGGGTAGAGACCCAGTACTTC
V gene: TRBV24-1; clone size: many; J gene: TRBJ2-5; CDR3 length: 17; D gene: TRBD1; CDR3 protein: CATSDPQGAGVQETQYF; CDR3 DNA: TGTGCCACCAGTGATCCGCAGGGGGCAGGGGTCCAAGAGACCCAGTACTTC
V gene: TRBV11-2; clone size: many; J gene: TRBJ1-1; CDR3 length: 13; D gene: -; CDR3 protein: CASSTQPDTEAFF; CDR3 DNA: TGTGCCAGCAGCACCCAGCCGGACACTGAAGCTTTCTTT
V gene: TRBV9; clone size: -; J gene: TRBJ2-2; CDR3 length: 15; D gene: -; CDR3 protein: CASSVGIVHTGELFF; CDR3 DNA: TGTGCCAGCAGCGTAGGGATAGTACACACCGGGGAGCTGTTTTTT
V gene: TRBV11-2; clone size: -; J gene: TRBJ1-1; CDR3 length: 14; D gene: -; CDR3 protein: CASRLLGDDTEAFF; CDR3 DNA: TGTGCCAGCAGACTTTTGGGGGACGATACTGAAGCTTTCTTT
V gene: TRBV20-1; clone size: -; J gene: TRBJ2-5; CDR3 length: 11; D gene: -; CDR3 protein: CSTGLKKTQYF; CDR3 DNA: TGCAGCACGGGACTTAAAAAGACCCAGTACTTC
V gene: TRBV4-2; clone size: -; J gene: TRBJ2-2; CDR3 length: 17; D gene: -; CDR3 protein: CASSLHTRQTLTGELFF; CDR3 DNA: TGTGCCAGCAGCCTACATACGAGACAGACTCTCACCGGGGAGCTGTTTTTT
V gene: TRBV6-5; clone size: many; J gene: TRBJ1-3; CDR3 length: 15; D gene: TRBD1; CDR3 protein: CASSYSTGPGNTIYF; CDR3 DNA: TGTGCCAGCAGTTACTCGACAGGGCCAGGAAACACCATATATTTT
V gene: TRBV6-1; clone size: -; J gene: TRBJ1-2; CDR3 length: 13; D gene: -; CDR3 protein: CASSVGRIYGYTF; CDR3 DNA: TGTGCCAGCAGCGTGGGACGGATCTATGGCTACACCTTC
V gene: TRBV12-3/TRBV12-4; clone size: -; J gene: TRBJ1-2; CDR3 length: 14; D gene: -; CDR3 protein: CASRPGFGAKGYTF; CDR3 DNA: TGTGCCAGCAGACCGGGATTTGGGGCGAAAGGCTACACCTTC
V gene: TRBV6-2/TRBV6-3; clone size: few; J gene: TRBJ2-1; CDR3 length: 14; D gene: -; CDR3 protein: CASSLATSINEQFF; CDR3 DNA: TGTGCCAGCAGTTTAGCGACCTCTATCAATGAGCAGTTCTTC
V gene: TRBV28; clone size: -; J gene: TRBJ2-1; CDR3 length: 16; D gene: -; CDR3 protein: CASSSQDLSSYNEQFF; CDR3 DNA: TGTGCCAGCAGTTCCCAGGACTTGAGCTCCTACAATGAGCAGTTCTTC
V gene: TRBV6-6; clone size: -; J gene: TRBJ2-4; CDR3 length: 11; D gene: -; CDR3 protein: CASSSTDIQYF; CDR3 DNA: TGTGCCAGCAGTTCCACGGACATTCAGTACTTC
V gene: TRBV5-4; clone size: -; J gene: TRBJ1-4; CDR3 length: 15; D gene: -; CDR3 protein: CASSLGGQPNEKLFF; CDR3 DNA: TGTGCCAGCAGCTTGGGAGGGCAGCCGAATGAAAAACTGTTTTTT
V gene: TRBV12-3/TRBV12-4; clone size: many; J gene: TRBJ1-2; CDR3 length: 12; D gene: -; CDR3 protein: CASSLFRDRYTF; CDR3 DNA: TGTGCCAGCAGTTTATTCAGGGACCGCTACACCTTC
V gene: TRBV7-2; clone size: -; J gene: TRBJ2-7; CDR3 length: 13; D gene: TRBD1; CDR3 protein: CASSIDRAYEQYF; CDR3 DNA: TGTGCCAGCAGCATCGACAGGGCATACGAGCAGTACTTC
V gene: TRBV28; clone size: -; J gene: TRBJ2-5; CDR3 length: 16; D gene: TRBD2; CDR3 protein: CASSLYPGRARETQYF; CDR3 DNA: TGTGCCAGCAGTTTATACCCGGGGAGGGCTAGAGAGACCCAGTACTTC
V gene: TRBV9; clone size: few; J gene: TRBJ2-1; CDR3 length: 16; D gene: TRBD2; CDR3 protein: CASSLSPSGGQNEQFF; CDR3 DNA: TGTGCCAGCAGCCTGTCACCGTCGGGGGGGCAAAATGAGCAGTTCTTC
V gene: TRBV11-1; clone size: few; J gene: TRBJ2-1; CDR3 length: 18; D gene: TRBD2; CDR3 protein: CASSPTGLAGSSYNEQFF; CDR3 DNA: TGTGCCAGCAGCCCAACCGGACTAGCGGGTAGCTCCTACAATGAGCAGTTCTTC
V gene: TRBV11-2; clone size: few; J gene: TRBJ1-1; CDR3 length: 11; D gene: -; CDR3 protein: CASSFRSGPFF; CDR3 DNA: TGTGCCAGCAGCTTTCGCTCGGGACCTTTCTTT
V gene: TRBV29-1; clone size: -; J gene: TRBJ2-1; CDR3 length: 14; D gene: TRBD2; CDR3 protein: CSVGRELFYNEQFF; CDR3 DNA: TGCAGCGTTGGGCGGGAGCTCTTCTACAATGAGCAGTTCTTC
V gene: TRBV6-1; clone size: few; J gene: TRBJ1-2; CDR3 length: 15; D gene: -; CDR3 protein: CASSGKGDRENGYTF; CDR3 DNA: TGTGCCAGCTCTGGGAAGGGGGACCGGGAAAATGGCTACACCTTC
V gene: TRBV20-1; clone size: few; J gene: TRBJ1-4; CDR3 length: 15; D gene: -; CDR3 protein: CSASLMPTGAEKLFF; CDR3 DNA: TGCAGTGCTAGTCTCATGCCGACCGGGGCTGAAAAACTGTTTTTT
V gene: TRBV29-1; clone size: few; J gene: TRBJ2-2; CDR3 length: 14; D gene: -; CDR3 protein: CSVRRGLNTGELFF; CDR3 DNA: TGCAGCGTCCGACGAGGACTTAACACCGGGGAGCTGTTTTTT